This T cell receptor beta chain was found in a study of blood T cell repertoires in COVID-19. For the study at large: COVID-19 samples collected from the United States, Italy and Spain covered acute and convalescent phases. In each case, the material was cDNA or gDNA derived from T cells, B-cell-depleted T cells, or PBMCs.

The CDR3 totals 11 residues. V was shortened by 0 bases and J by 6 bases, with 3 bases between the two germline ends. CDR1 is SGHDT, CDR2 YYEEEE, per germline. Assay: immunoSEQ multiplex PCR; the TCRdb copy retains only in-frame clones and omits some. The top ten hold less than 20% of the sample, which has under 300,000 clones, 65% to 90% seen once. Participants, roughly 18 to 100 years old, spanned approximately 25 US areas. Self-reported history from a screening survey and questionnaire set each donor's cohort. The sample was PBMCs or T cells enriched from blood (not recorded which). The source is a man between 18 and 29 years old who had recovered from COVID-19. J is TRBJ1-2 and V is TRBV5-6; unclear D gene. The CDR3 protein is CASSLANGYTF. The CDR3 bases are TGTGCCAGCAGCTTGGCCAATGGCTACACCTTC.